This T cell receptor beta chain originates from a study of beta chain features in type 1 diabetes. As concerns this clone: As yet, its antigen is unknown.

Notes on the study in general: Diminished insertions and augmented deletions at VDJ junctions characterized type 1 diabetes patients. There was a moderate but significant shortening of TCRB CDR3s in all four CD4+ subsets of Type 1 diabetes patients.

The CDR3 loop spans 15 amino acids. CDR1 and CDR2 (germline): KGHSH, LQKENI. V was pared by 2 bases and J by 0 bases, with 10 bases between. Expressed TCRB transcripts were sequenced because the entire RNA isolate underwent reverse transcription. The data were produced by immunoSEQ multiplex PCR, yet TCRdb's version contains in-frame clones alone and is incomplete. The sample yields some 270,000 clones, around 9.9% seen once. Each sorted population was over 95% pure. The V gene is TRBV18, the J gene TRBJ1-1; D remains ambiguous. Sequenced input: naive CD4+ T cells from blood. The sequence was collected from a man under 40 with type 1 diabetes. The DNA of the CDR3 is TGTGCCAGCTCACCAGGAGCAGAGATGAACACTGAAGCTTTCTTT. As protein: CASSPGAEMNTEAFF.